The T cell receptor beta chain described here comes from a study of T cells after yellow fever vaccination. Conversion of TCR transcripts into cDNA relied on 5'RACE template switching, which added a universal primer site and UMIs. TCRdb reprocessed the 5' RACE reads with MiXCR, giving one entry per CDR3 protein. This sample yields 160,000 or so distinct CDR3 sequences, of which around 7.3% are seen a single time; under 3% belongs to the top ten. The study's findings and limits: In FACS-sorted repertoires, abundant clonotypes from the bulk population could appear as contaminants.

This clonotype appeared many times. Its antigen is not identified. Germline V gene lookup returns CDR1 MNHEY and CDR2 SMNVEV (reference sequence). This CDR3 region has 15 residues. Trimming removed 4 bases at V and 3 bases at J, with 14 bases between. The sequence came from a man between 18 and 29 years old who received the YFV17D yellow fever vaccine. V and J are TRBV27 and TRBJ2-3, with D possibly being TRBD2 (7 bases). Specimen: CD4+ T cells sorted from PBMCs, collected 5 days after the first yellow fever vaccination. The CDR3 reads CASSSQQGGTDTQYF. DNA of the CDR3: TGTGCCAGCAGTTCCCAACAGGGAGGGACAGATACGCAGTATTTT.